Shown below are 21 T cell receptor beta chains from a single sample sequenced in a study of OX40 agonist ivuxolimab in advanced cancers. Sequencing was performed with immunoSEQ multiplex PCR; in TCRdb, only in-frame clones are kept and a portion is missing. The profile shows more than 55,000 clones, more than 65% of them singletons. This sample comprised CD4+ or CD8+ T cells sorted from blood, obtained in a trial of the OX40 agonist ivuxolimab. The receptors were gathered from an adult with an advanced solid tumor such as melanoma, head and neck, liver or kidney cancer.

The J gene is TRBJ2-5, the V gene TRBV7-3, with 7 positions matching TRBD1. The CDR3 contains 15 residues. Germline V gene data show CDR1 as SGHTA and CDR2 as FQGTGA. Trimming cost V 5 bases and J 7 bases; bases outside gene matches: 13. As DNA, the CDR3 is TGTGCCAGCAGCCCTGGACAGGCCAGAGGCGGGACCCAGTACTTC. The encoded protein is CASSPGQARGGTQYF.

This chain uses TRBV7-3 with TRBJ2-1, with D possibly being TRBD1 (5 bases). This CDR3 has 15 amino acids. Germline V gene sequence: CDR1 SGHTA, CDR2 FQGTGA. Between the trimmed V and J ends, which lost 5 bases and 3 bases, there was a span of 14 bases. The CDR3: CASSPSGADYNEQFF. CDR3 nucleotides: TGTGCCAGCAGCCCGAGTGGGGCTGACTACAATGAGCAGTTCTTC.

The V gene is TRBV19, the J gene TRBJ1-3; perhaps TRBD1 as D (5 bases). Looked up from germline, CDR1 is LNHDA and CDR2 is SQIVND (reference sequence). Trimming took off 4 bases at V and 0 bases at J, with 10 bases between the two ends. The length of the CDR3 is 15 residues. Here the CDR3 DNA reads TGTGCCAGTAGTACAGCCGGGGCCTCTGGAAACACCATATATTTT. Protein sequence: CASSTAGASGNTIYF. Full variable domain (remainder filled in from reference TRBV19 and TRBJ1-3): DGGITQSPKYLFRKEGQNVTLSCEQNLNHDAMYWYRQDPGQGLRLIYYSQIVNDFQKGDIAEGYSVSREKKESFPLTVTSAQKNPTAFYLCASSTAGASGNTIYFGEGSWLTVV.

Comment on this clone: Relative to the germline gene, one junction end is altered; a read error may explain this. The chain joins TRBV7-2 to TRBJ2-7; D gene uncertain. Germline-derived CDR1 and CDR2 are SGHTA and FQGNSA. The CDR3 loop spans 13 amino acids. The CDR3 is CASSRLTADEQYF. In DNA, the CDR3 is TGCGCCAGCAGCCGGCTAACTGCAGACGAGCAGTACTTC.

CDR3 coding DNA: TGTGCCAGCAGTTACTCGAATAGGGGTTATGGAAACACCATATATTTT. It yields the protein CASSYSNRGYGNTIYF. The rearrangement links TRBV6-5 to TRBJ1-3; tentative D call: TRBD1 (5 bases). The V gene lost 0 bases and the J gene lost 3 bases, with 12 bases spanning the gap. The CDR3 spans 16 residues. Germline CDR1 and CDR2: MNHEY and SVGAGI.

V and J are TRBV5-1 and TRBJ1-3; D might be TRBD1 (5 bases). The CDR3 spans 15 residues. The germline CDR1 and CDR2 sequences are SGHRS and YFSETQ. V gave up 0 bases and J gave up 1 base, with 8 bases separating them. CDR3 loop: CASSLAGVSGNTIYF. Here the CDR3 DNA reads TGCGCCAGCAGCTTGGCGGGGGTATCTGGAAACACCATATATTTT.

The rearrangement links TRBV7-2 to TRBJ2-7; a possible D gene is TRBD1 (6 bases). V lost 4 bases to trimming and J lost 0 bases, with 10 bases between them. The length of the CDR3 is 14 residues. The germline V gene has CDR1 SGHTA and CDR2 FQGNSA. The CDR3 region has the DNA TGTGCCAGCAGCTCACAGGGAAACTCCTACGAGCAGTACTTC. Translating gives CASSSQGNSYEQYF.

The chain joins TRBV20-1 to TRBJ2-4, with unresolved D. Trimming removed 0 bases at V and 6 bases at J, with 3 bases between. In germline, CDR1 is DFQATT, CDR2 SNEGSKA (reference sequence). The CDR3 covers 11 residues. In DNA, the CDR3 is TGCAGTGCTAGAGATCGAAACATTCAGTACTTC. It encodes CSARDRNIQYF.

The CDR3 protein is CASSSRAGGRTDTQYF. CDR3 in DNA: TGTGCCAGCAGCTCGAGAGCGGGGGGCCGCACAGATACGCAGTATTTT. The genes are TRBV7-2 and TRBJ2-3, with 9 positions matching TRBD2. Germline V gene lookup returns CDR1 SGHTA and CDR2 FQGNSA. This CDR3 region has 16 residues. Trimming removed 4 bases from V and 1 base from J; junction bases left unmatched: 6.

The genes are TRBV7-9 and TRBJ2-1, with D unresolved. This CDR3 has 11 residues. Germline V lookup: CDR1 SEHNR, CDR2 FQNEAQ (reference sequence). V lost 5 bases and J 7 bases, leaving 6 bases between the germline ends. The CDR3 spells CASSHSNEQFF. CDR3 DNA: TGTGCCAGCAGCCATAGTAATGAGCAGTTCTTC.

This rearrangement joins TRBV18 to TRBJ1-2, with 7 positions matching TRBD1. Germline loops: CDR1 KGHSH, CDR2 LQKENI. The trim removed 3 bases at V and 7 bases at J, leaving 5 bases unmatched. This CDR3 is 13 amino acids long. The CDR3 sequence: CASSPDRGLGYTF. The CDR3 DNA reads TGTGCCAGCTCACCGGATAGGGGGCTTGGCTACACCTTC.

The chain recombines TRBV5-6 with TRBJ2-5, with 11 bases aligning to TRBD2. The end of the DNA is better explained by TRBJ2-7, so the J call may be wrong. The CDR3 covers 15 residues. The germline V gene has CDR1 SGHDT and CDR2 YYEEEE. CDR3 loop: CASSPLAGGGYEQYF. Here the CDR3 DNA reads TGTGCCAGCAGCCCCTTAGCGGGGGGGGGCTACGAGCAGTACTTC.

J is TRBJ1-2 and V is TRBV7-9, with 7 nucleotides matching TRBD1. This CDR3 has 14 amino acids. With V trimmed by 6 bases and J by 6 bases, 10 bases remained unmatched. Germline V gene data show CDR1 as SEHNR and CDR2 as FQNEAQ (reference sequence). CDR3 in DNA: TGTGCCAGCAGATCAACGGGAGGGGGCGATGGCTACACCTTC. Translation: CASRSTGGGDGYTF.

The chain is built from TRBV28 and TRBJ1-3; TRBD1 agrees at 8 bases. The CDR3 is 21 residues long. Germline V gene sequence: CDR1 MDHEN, CDR2 SYDVKM. After removal of 6 bases from V and 0 bases from J, the junction contained 22 bases not matched to a gene. In nucleotides, the CDR3 is TGTGCCAGCAGCTATTCTACCCTAGGACAGGGCGGCCCGGGCTCTGGAAACACCATATATTTT. It encodes CASSYSTLGQGGPGSGNTIYF.

The chain carries TRBV5-1 and TRBJ1-5; D perhaps matches TRBD1 (5 bases). Germline values: CDR1 SGHRS, CDR2 YFSETQ. This CDR3 is 15 amino acids long. Deletions cut 4 bases from V and 4 bases from J, with 15 bases between. CDR3 protein: CASSLVGGVNQPQHF. CDR3 bases: TGCGCCAGCAGCCTCGTTGGGGGGGTAAATCAGCCCCAGCATTTT.

The rearrangement links TRBV5-1 to TRBJ1-6; D call uncertain. The V end was cut by 0 bases, the J end by 1 base, with 2 bases between. The germline CDR1 and CDR2 sequences are SGHRS and YFSETQ. There are 14 residues in the CDR3. CDR3 DNA sequence: TGCGCCAGCAGCTTGGAGTCCTATAATTCACCCCTCCACTTT. Protein product: CASSLESYNSPLHF.

J is TRBJ1-5 and V is TRBV19, with 10 bases fitting TRBD1. The J segment lost 7 bases and the V segment lost 7 bases, leaving 10 bases of the junction unmatched. The CDR3 runs 15 residues. Germline CDR1 is LNHDA and CDR2 is SQIVND (reference sequence). The CDR3 bases are TGTGCCAGTAACACGGGACAGGGGAGGTGGCAGCCCCAGCATTTT. This translates into CASNTGQGRWQPQHF.

This CDR3 is CASKFSGGESTDTQYF. DNA of the CDR3: TGCGCCAGCAAATTTTCAGGGGGCGAGTCCACAGATACGCAGTATTTT. The V call is TRBV5-1, the J call TRBJ2-3; 8 nucleotides align to TRBD1. This CDR3 contains 16 residues. The germline V gene has CDR1 SGHRS and CDR2 YFSETQ. After removal of 6 bases from V and 2 bases from J, the junction contained 11 bases not matched to a gene. Full variable domain (remainder filled in from reference TRBV5-1 and TRBJ2-3): KAGVTQTPRYLIKTRGQQVTLSCSPISGHRSVSWYQQTPGQGLQFLFEYFSETQRNKGNFPGRFSGRQFSNSRSEMNVSTLELGDSALYLCASKFSGGESTDTQYFGPGTRLTVL.

The V call is TRBV18, the J call TRBJ2-3; no firm D call. The length of the CDR3 is 14 residues. Germline V lookup: CDR1 KGHSH, CDR2 LQKENI. V was shortened by 3 bases and J by 4 bases, with 11 bases between the two germline ends. CDR3 sequence (DNA): TGTGCCAGCTCACCCCTCGAGTTTTCAGATACGCAGTATTTT. It specifies CASSPLEFSDTQYF. Filled out from reference TRBV18 and TRBJ2-3, the complete variable domain reads NAGVMQNPRHLVRRRGQEARLRCSPMKGHSHVYWYRQLPEEGLKFMVYLQKENIIDESGMPKERFSAEFPKEGPSILRIQQVVRGDSAAYFCASSPLEFSDTQYFGPGTRLTVL.

This clone was detected only a few times. Here the CDR3 reads CASSLAATNTEAFF. The CDR3 bases are TGTGCCAGCAGCTTAGCAGCCACGAACACTGAAGCTTTCTTT. The V gene is TRBV7-9, the J gene TRBJ1-1; D remains unclear. CDR1 and CDR2 (germline): SEHNR, FQNEAQ (reference sequence). V shed 0 bases and J shed 1 base, with 6 bases lying between them. This CDR3 is built from 14 residues. Full variable domain (missing parts from reference TRBV7-9 and TRBJ1-1): DTGVSQNPRHKITKRGQNVTFRCDPISEHNRLYWYRQTLGQGPEFLTYFQNEAQLEKSRLLSDRFSAERPKGSFSTLEIQRTEQGDSAMYLCASSLAATNTEAFFGQGTRLTVV.

J is TRBJ1-1 and V is TRBV29-1; D is uncertain. Germline loops: CDR1 SQVTM, CDR2 ANQGSEA. V shed 4 bases and J shed 8 bases, with 8 bases lying between them. This CDR3 contains 10 residues. The CDR3 DNA reads as TGCAGCGTTGGGGAACCCGAAGCTTTCTTT. Protein: CSVGEPEAFF.